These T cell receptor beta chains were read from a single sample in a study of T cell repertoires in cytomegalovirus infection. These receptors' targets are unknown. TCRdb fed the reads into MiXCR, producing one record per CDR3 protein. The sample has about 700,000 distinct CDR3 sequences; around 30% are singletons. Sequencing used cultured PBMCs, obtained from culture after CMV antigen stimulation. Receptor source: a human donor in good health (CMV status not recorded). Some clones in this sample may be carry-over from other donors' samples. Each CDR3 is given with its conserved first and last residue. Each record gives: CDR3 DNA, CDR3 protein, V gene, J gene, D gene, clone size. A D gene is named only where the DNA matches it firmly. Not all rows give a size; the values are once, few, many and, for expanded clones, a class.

CDR3 DNA: TGTGCCAGCAGTGTGGATGTGAGGGATCAGCCCCAGCATTTT; CDR3 protein: CASSVDVRDQPQHF; V gene: TRBV6-1; J gene: TRBJ1-5; D gene: -; clone size: few
CDR3 DNA: TGTGCCAGCAGTTTTCTCAGGTCAGCTGGGGAGACCCAGTACTTC; CDR3 protein: CASSFLRSAGETQYF; V gene: TRBV2; J gene: TRBJ2-5; D gene: -; clone size: -
CDR3 DNA: TGTGCCAGCACCGAGGGACTAGCGGTAGATACGCAGTATTTT; CDR3 protein: CASTEGLAVDTQYF; V gene: TRBV5-4; J gene: TRBJ2-3; D gene: TRBD2; clone size: -
CDR3 DNA: TGTGCCAGCAGCCGCTCCTCGGGACAGGGCGCCTACGAGCAGTACTTC; CDR3 protein: CASSRSSGQGAYEQYF; V gene: TRBV27; J gene: TRBJ2-7; D gene: TRBD1; clone size: -
CDR3 DNA: TGTGCCAGCAGCGAGTACACAGATACGCAGTATTTT; CDR3 protein: CASSEYTDTQYF; V gene: TRBV7-2; J gene: TRBJ2-3; D gene: -; clone size: few
CDR3 DNA: TGTGCCAGCAGCACACCTTCGGGTGCCGTAGCGGGCCCCTACAATGAGCAGTTCTTC; CDR3 protein: CASSTPSGAVAGPYNEQFF; V gene: TRBV7-2; J gene: TRBJ2-1; D gene: TRBD2; clone size: -
CDR3 DNA: TGTGCCAGCAGTGTATGGTTGGACAGGCCCCTCTCTGGGGCCAACGTCCTGACTTTC; CDR3 protein: CASSVWLDRPLSGANVLTF; V gene: TRBV12-3/TRBV12-4; J gene: TRBJ2-6; D gene: TRBD1; clone size: few
CDR3 DNA: TGTGCCAGCAGCTTCCGACAGGGGATTCCGTACTTC; CDR3 protein: CASSFRQGIPYF; V gene: TRBV7-2; J gene: TRBJ2-7; D gene: TRBD1; clone size: few
CDR3 DNA: TGTGCCATCGCCGGGGACCCAAACATTCAGTACTTC; CDR3 protein: CAIAGDPNIQYF; V gene: TRBV10-3; J gene: TRBJ2-4; D gene: -; clone size: few
CDR3 DNA: TGTGCCAGCGTTGCAGGAACCCAAGAGACCCAGTACTTC; CDR3 protein: CASVAGTQETQYF; V gene: TRBV6-8; J gene: TRBJ2-5; D gene: -; clone size: once
CDR3 DNA: TGTGCCAGTAGCCCTAAAGGGGGTTGGCGCCCTAACAATGAGCAGTTCTTC; CDR3 protein: CASSPKGGWRPNNEQFF; V gene: TRBV19; J gene: TRBJ2-1; D gene: -; clone size: few
CDR3 DNA: TGTGCCAGCAGCCCATTCGACAGACCAGGGACCCAGTACTTC; CDR3 protein: CASSPFDRPGTQYF; V gene: TRBV7-7; J gene: TRBJ2-5; D gene: -; clone size: -
CDR3 DNA: TGTGCCAGTAGTATCTTAAGCGGGAGTGGTACAGATACGCAGTATTTT; CDR3 protein: CASSILSGSGTDTQYF; V gene: TRBV19; J gene: TRBJ2-3; D gene: TRBD2; clone size: few
CDR3 DNA: TGTGCCAGCGGTGGGACACCCTCAAGATTAGCGGGAGGGAGAACCGGGGAGCTGTTTTTT; CDR3 protein: CASGGTPSRLAGGRTGELFF; V gene: TRBV6-5; J gene: TRBJ2-2; D gene: TRBD2; clone size: -
CDR3 DNA: TGTGCCAGCAGCAGCGGACGGAGTAATTCACCCCTCCACTTT; CDR3 protein: CASSSGRSNSPLHF; V gene: TRBV12-3/TRBV12-4; J gene: TRBJ1-6; D gene: -; clone size: few
CDR3 DNA: TGTGCCAGCAGTTTCTCAGCAGTCAATTTCAATCAGCCCCAGCATTTT; CDR3 protein: CASSFSAVNFNQPQHF; V gene: TRBV27; J gene: TRBJ1-5; D gene: -; clone size: few
CDR3 DNA: TGTGCCAGCAGCCGGGGGCTAGCGGAAACCGGGGAGCTGTTTTTT; CDR3 protein: CASSRGLAETGELFF; V gene: TRBV12-3/TRBV12-4; J gene: TRBJ2-2; D gene: -; clone size: -
CDR3 DNA: TGTGCCAGCAGTCCAGACCCCACCGGACAGCCTGATACGCAGTATTTT; CDR3 protein: CASSPDPTGQPDTQYF; V gene: TRBV6-6; J gene: TRBJ2-3; D gene: -; clone size: -
CDR3 DNA: TGTGCCAGCAGTACGGAGAGGGTAGCCACTGAAGCTTTCTTT; CDR3 protein: CASSTERVATEAFF; V gene: TRBV7-2; J gene: TRBJ1-1; D gene: -; clone size: many